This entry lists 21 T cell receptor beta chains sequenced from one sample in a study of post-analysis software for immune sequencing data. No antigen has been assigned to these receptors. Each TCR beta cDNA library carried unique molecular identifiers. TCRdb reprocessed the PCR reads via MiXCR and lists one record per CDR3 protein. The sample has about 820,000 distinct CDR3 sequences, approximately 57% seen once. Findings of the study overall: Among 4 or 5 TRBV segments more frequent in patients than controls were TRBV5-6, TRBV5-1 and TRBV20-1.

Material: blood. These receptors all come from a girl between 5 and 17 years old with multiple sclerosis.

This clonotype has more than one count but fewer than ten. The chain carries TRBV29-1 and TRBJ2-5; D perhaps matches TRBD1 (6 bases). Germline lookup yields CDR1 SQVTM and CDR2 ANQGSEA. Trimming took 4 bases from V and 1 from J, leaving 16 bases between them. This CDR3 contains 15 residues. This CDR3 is CSVGTRGGIQETQYF. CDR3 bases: TGCAGCGTTGGCACCCGAGGGGGAATCCAAGAGACCCAGTACTTC. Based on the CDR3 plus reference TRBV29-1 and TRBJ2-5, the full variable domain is SAVISQKPSRDICQRGTSLTIQCQVDSQVTMMFWYRQQPGQSLTLIATANQGSEATYESGFVIDKFPISRPNLTFSTLTVSNMSPEDSSIYLCSVGTRGGIQETQYFGPGTRLLVL.

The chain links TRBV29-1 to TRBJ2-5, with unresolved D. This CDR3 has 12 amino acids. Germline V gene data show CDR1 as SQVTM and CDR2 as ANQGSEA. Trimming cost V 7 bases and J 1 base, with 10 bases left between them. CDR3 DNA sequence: TGCAGCGCCGTCGGACCCCAAGAGACCCAGTACTTC. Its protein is CSAVGPQETQYF.

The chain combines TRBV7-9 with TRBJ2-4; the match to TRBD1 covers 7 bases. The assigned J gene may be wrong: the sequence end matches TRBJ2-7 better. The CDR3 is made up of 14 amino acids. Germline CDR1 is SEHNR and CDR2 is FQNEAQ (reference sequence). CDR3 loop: CASIEGADVYEQYF. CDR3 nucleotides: TGTGCCAGCATAGAGGGGGCGGACGTCTACGAGCAGTACTTC.

CDR3 amino acids: CAISDPSGIDYEQYF. For the CDR3, the DNA is TGTGCCATCAGTGACCCTAGCGGGATCGACTACGAGCAGTACTTC. V is TRBV10-3 and J is TRBJ2-7; TRBD2 aligns across 9 bases. V trimming: 3 bases; J trimming: 3 bases; junction bases outside the gene matches: 6. Germline lookup yields CDR1 ENHRY and CDR2 SYGVKD. The CDR3 covers 15 residues.

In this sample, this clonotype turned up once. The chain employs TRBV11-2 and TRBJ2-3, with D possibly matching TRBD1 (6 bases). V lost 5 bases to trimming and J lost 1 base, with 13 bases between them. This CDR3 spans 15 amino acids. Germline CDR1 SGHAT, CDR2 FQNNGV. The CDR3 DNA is TGTGCCAGCAGCCACAGGGAGATCGGCACAGATACGCAGTATTTT. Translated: CASSHREIGTDTQYF. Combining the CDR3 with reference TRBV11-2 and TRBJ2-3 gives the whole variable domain EAGVAQSPRYKIIEKRQSVAFWCNPISGHATLYWYQQILGQGPKLLIQFQNNGVVDDSQLPKDRFSAERLKGVDSTLKIQPAKLEDSAVYLCASSHREIGTDTQYFGPGTRLTVL.

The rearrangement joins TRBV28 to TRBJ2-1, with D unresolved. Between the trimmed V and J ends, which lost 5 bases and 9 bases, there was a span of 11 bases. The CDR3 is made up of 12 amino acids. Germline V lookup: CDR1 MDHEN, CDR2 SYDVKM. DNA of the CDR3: TGTGCCAGCAGTCCCGCGTACCGTGAGCAGTTCTTC. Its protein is CASSPAYREQFF.

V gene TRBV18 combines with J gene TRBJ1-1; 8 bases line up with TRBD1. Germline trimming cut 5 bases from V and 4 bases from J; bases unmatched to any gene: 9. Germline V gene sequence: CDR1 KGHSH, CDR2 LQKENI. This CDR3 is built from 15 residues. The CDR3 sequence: CASSISGQASTEAFF. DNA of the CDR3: TGTGCCAGCTCAATATCGGGACAGGCTAGCACTGAAGCTTTCTTT.

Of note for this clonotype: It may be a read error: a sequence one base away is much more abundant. In DNA, the CDR3 is TGTGCCAGCATCCGCACAGATACGCAGTATTTT. It codes for CASIRTDTQYF. The rearrangement uses TRBV2 and TRBJ2-3; D is undetermined. V was trimmed by 7 bases and J by 1 base, leaving 3 bases between them. Germline CDR1 is SNHLY and CDR2 is FYNNEI. This CDR3 is built from 11 residues. Combining the CDR3 with reference TRBV2 and TRBJ2-3 gives the whole variable domain EPEVTQTPSHQVTQMGQEVILRCVPISNHLYFYWYRQILGQKVEFLVSFYNNEISEKSEIFDDQFSVERPDGSNFTLKIRSTKLEDSAMYFCASIRTDTQYFGPGTRLTVL.

The CDR3 DNA sequence: TGTGCCAGCAGATTGGAAGCAGATAATTCACCCCTCCACTTT. It translates to CASRLEADNSPLHF. The V and J genes are TRBV6-6 and TRBJ1-6; D gene ambiguous. The CDR3 covers 14 residues. V lost 6 bases and J 5 bases, leaving 11 bases between the germline ends. Germline assignment: CDR1 MNHNY and CDR2 SVGAGI (reference sequence).

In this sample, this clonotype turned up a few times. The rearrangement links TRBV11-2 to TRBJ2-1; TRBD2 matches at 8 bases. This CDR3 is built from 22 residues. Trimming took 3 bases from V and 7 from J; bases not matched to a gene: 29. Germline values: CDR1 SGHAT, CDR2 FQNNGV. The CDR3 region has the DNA TGTGCCAGCAGCTTCATTCGCGTTTTGTCCCCCCCTAAGGGCGGGAGGTCGAATGAGCAGTTCTTC. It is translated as CASSFIRVLSPPKGGRSNEQFF.

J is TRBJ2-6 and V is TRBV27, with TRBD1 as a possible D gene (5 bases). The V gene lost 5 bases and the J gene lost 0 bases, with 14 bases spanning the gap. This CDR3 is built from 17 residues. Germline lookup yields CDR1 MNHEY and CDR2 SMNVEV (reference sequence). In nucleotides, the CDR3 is TGTGCCAGCAGTCCCCAGGGCAGGGCCTCTGGGGCCAACGTCCTGACTTTC. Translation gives CASSPQGRASGANVLTF.

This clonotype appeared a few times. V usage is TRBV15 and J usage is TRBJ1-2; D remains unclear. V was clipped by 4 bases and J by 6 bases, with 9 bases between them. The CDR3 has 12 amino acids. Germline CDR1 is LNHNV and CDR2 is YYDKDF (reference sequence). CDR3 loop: CATSKHADGYTF. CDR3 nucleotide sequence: TGTGCCACCAGCAAACACGCGGATGGCTACACCTTC. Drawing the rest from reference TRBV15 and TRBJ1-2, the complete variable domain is DAMVIQNPRYQVTQFGKPVTLSCSQTLNHNVMYWYQQKSSQAPKLLFHYYDKDFNNEADTPDNFQSRRPNTSFCFLDIRSPGLGDTAMYLCATSKHADGYTFGSGTRLTVV.

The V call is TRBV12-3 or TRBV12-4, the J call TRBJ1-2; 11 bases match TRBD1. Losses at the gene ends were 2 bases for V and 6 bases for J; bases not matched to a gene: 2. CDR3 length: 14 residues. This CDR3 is CASSLWDRGDGYTF. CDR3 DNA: TGTGCCAGCAGTTTATGGGACAGGGGGGATGGCTACACCTTC.

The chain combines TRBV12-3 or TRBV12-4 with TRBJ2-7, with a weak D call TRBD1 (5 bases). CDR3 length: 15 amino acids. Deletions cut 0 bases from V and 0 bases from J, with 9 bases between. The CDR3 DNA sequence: TGTGCCAGCAGTTTAGCAGGGGTCCCCTCCTACGAGCAGTACTTC. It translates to CASSLAGVPSYEQYF.

This CDR3 is CASSQLAGQGLNYGYTF. DNA for the CDR3: TGTGCCAGCAGCCAATTAGCCGGACAGGGGCTTAACTATGGCTACACCTTC. This sequence joins TRBV3-1 and TRBJ1-2, with 9 bases lining up with TRBD1. This CDR3 spans 17 amino acids. Germline trimming cut 2 bases from V and 1 base from J; bases unmatched to any gene: 8. Germline CDR1 is LGHDT and CDR2 is YNNKEL (reference sequence).

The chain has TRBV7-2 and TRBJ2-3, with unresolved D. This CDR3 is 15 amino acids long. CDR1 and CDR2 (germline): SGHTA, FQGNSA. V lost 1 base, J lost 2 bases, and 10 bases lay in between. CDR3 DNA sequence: TGTGCCAGCAGCTTAGTACCGGTAGCCACAGATACGCAGTATTTT. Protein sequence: CASSLVPVATDTQYF.

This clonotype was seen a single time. As DNA, the CDR3 is TGCAGCGTTGAGAGACCTGAGGTGGTTGGCTACACCTTC. As protein: CSVERPEVVGYTF. This chain links TRBV29-1 with TRBJ1-2; D unresolved. Germline V lookup: CDR1 SQVTM, CDR2 ANQGSEA. The length of the CDR3 is 13 residues. Trimming took 3 bases from V and 7 from J, leaving 15 bases between them.

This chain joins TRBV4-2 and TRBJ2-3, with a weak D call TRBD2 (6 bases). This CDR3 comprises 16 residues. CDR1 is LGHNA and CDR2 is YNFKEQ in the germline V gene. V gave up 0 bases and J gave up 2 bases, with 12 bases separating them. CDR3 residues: CASSQDNSGFTDTQYF. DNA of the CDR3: TGTGCCAGCAGCCAAGATAATAGCGGATTCACAGATACGCAGTATTTT.

CDR3 in amino acids: CASSLGGDPYEQYF. CDR3 coding DNA: TGTGCCAGCAGCTTAGGAGGGGACCCCTACGAGCAGTACTTC. The rearrangement joins TRBV11-1 to TRBJ2-4; the D call may be TRBD1 or TRBD2 (5 bases each). Judging by the DNA end, TRBJ2-7 fits better; the J call may be wrong. The germline CDR1 and CDR2 sequences are SGHAT and FQDESV (reference sequence). This CDR3 is 14 amino acids long.

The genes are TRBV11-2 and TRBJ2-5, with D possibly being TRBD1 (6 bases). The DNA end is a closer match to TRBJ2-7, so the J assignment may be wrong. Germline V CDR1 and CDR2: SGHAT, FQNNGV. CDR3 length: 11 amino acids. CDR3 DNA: TGTGCCAGCAGCAGGGGGAACGAGCAGTACTTC. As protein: CASSRGNEQYF.

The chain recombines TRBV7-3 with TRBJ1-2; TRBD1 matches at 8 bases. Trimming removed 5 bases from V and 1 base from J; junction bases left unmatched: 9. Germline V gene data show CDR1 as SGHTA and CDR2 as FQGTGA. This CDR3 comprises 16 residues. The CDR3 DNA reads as TGTGCCAGCAGCCTCGGGACAGGCGACATTAACTATGGCTACACCTTC. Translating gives CASSLGTGDINYGYTF.